The 18 T cell receptor beta chains listed next were all sequenced from one sample in a study of resident and recirculating memory T cells in vitiligo. Some clones are missing from TCRdb's copy, which holds only in-frame ones; the method was immunoSEQ multiplex PCR. The sample consists of more than 70,000 clones, under 95% of them appearing once. The sample taken for sequencing was blood. These receptors all come from a male donor with vitiligo.

V gene TRBV5-8 combines with J gene TRBJ2-1; TRBD1 matches 7 bases. Germline loops: CDR1 SGHTS, CDR2 YDEGEE. Trimming took 0 bases from V and 7 from J; bases not matched to a gene: 13. The CDR3 sequence is 17 residues long. The CDR3 bases are TGTGCCAGCAGCTTGGTAAAGGGGACAGAGAGGGGAAATGAGCAGTTCTTC. Its translation is CASSLVKGTERGNEQFF.

The chain joins TRBV5-1 to TRBJ2-3, with 8 bases lining up with TRBD2. The V segment lost 1 base and the J segment 0 bases; nucleotides outside the gene matches: 4. CDR1 is SGHRS, CDR2 YFSETQ, per germline. The CDR3 consists of 16 residues. The CDR3 is CASSLRPSGSTDTQYF. The CDR3 DNA reads TGCGCCAGCAGCTTGAGGCCTAGCGGGAGCACAGATACGCAGTATTTT. Based on the CDR3 plus reference TRBV5-1 and TRBJ2-3, the full variable domain is KAGVTQTPRYLIKTRGQQVTLSCSPISGHRSVSWYQQTPGQGLQFLFEYFSETQRNKGNFPGRFSGRQFSNSRSEMNVSTLELGDSALYLCASSLRPSGSTDTQYFGPGTRLTVL.

The V call is TRBV6-5, the J call TRBJ2-7; TRBD1 agrees at 7 bases. Germline assignment: CDR1 MNHEY and CDR2 SVGAGI. J was trimmed by 7 bases and V by 6 bases; bases with no gene match: 6. The CDR3 has 12 amino acids. CDR3 coding DNA: TGTGCCAGCAGACAGGGGTGGGGGGAGCAGTACTTC. Translated: CASRQGWGEQYF.

This chain links TRBV7-9 with TRBJ1-1, with 9 bases aligning to TRBD1. Germline V gives CDR1 SEHNR, CDR2 FQNEAQ (reference sequence). The CDR3 contains 13 residues. V lost 5 bases and J lost 8; bases outside the gene matches: 6. The CDR3 DNA sequence: TGTGCCAGCAGCAGGGACAGGGATACGGAAGCTTTCTTT. Its translation: CASSRDRDTEAFF.

By share, this clone ranks as medium-sized. The chain has TRBV6-1 and TRBJ1-1; no reliable D call. The CDR3 has 15 amino acids. Trimming removed 7 bases from V and 8 bases from J, with 23 bases in between. Germline CDR1 reads MNHNS; CDR2 reads SASEGT. In DNA, the CDR3 is TGTGCCAGCAATCGCGCGAGGGCCGCACTCGGCGAAGCTTTCTTT. Translating it yields CASNRARAALGEAFF.

This sequence joins TRBV5-1 and TRBJ1-1, with D possibly TRBD1 on 5 matching bases. The germline V and J ends were trimmed by 4 bases and 1 base, with 8 bases remaining between them. This CDR3 is 13 amino acids long. The germline V gene has CDR1 SGHRS and CDR2 YFSETQ. This CDR3 is CASSVQGNTEAFF. The CDR3 DNA reads as TGCGCCAGCAGCGTCCAGGGGAACACTGAAGCTTTCTTT.

The V gene is TRBV25-1, the J gene TRBJ2-5, with 7 bases lining up with TRBD2. J lost 4 bases, V lost 6 bases, and 8 bases had no gene match. The length of the CDR3 is 14 residues. Germline CDR1 is MGHDK and CDR2 is SYGVNS. The CDR3 DNA is TGTGCCAGCAGCCCTAGAGGCGGGGGAGAGACCCAGTACTTC. It specifies CASSPRGGGETQYF. Full variable domain (remainder filled in from reference TRBV25-1 and TRBJ2-5): EADIYQTPRYLVIGTGKKITLECSQTMGHDKMYWYQQDPGMELHLIHYSYGVNSTEKGDLSSESTVSRIRTEHFPLTLESARPSHTSQYLCASSPRGGGETQYFGPGTRLLVL.

The chain uses TRBV4-2 and TRBJ2-1; 8 bases match TRBD2. The CDR3 covers 16 residues. Unmatched junction bases numbered 7, after V lost 1 base and J lost 5 bases. CDR1 and CDR2 from the germline V gene are LGHNA and YNFKEQ. The CDR3, as DNA: TGTGCCAGCAGCCAAGCAGCGGGAGTTGGGAACAATGAGCAGTTCTTC. This encodes CASSQAAGVGNNEQFF.

CDR3 residues: CASSPGGMNEKLFF. In DNA form, the CDR3 reads TGTGCCAGCAGTCCGGGGGGAATGAATGAAAAACTGTTTTTT. V gene TRBV6-5 combines with J gene TRBJ1-4; D is perhaps TRBD1 (5 bases). V shed 5 bases and J shed 5 bases, with 12 bases lying between them. The germline gives CDR1 MNHEY, CDR2 SVGAGI. The CDR3 is 14 residues long.

The chain links TRBV15 to TRBJ2-3, with D possibly matching TRBD2 (5 bases). There are 11 residues in the CDR3. Per the germline V gene, CDR1 is LNHNV and CDR2 is YYDKDF (reference sequence). The V and J ends lost 7 bases and 3 bases respectively, with 5 bases between them. The CDR3 sequence: CATTGTDTQYF. Here the CDR3 DNA reads TGTGCCACCACGGGGACAGATACGCAGTATTTT.

The gene calls are TRBV5-1 and TRBJ1-1; D unresolved. Germline values: CDR1 SGHRS, CDR2 YFSETQ. Trimming took off 1 base at V and 4 bases at J, with 11 bases between the two ends. The CDR3 spans 14 residues. CDR3: CASSLRGYGTEAFF. DNA for the CDR3: TGCGCCAGCAGCTTGAGAGGTTACGGCACTGAAGCTTTCTTT. The variable domain in full, completed from reference TRBV5-1 and TRBJ1-1, reads KAGVTQTPRYLIKTRGQQVTLSCSPISGHRSVSWYQQTPGQGLQFLFEYFSETQRNKGNFPGRFSGRQFSNSRSEMNVSTLELGDSALYLCASSLRGYGTEAFFGQGTRLTVV.

The rearrangement uses TRBV7-9 and TRBJ2-1; TRBD1 aligns across 10 bases. J gave up 12 bases and V 0 bases, and 8 bases lay outside the gene matches. Per the germline V gene, CDR1 is SEHNR and CDR2 is FQNEAQ (reference sequence). CDR3 length: 15 residues. The CDR3 protein is CASSLADRGIFGQFF. The CDR3 nucleotides are TGTGCCAGCAGCTTAGCGGACAGGGGGATTTTCGGGCAGTTCTTC. The full variable domain, with the rest looked up from reference TRBV7-9 and TRBJ2-1, is DTGVSQNPRHKITKRGQNVTFRCDPISEHNRLYWYRQTLGQGPEFLTYFQNEAQLEKSRLLSDRFSAERPKGSFSTLEIQRTEQGDSAMYLCASSLADRGIFGQFFGPGTRLTVL.

The chain carries TRBV6-1 and TRBJ2-7; D might be TRBD2 (5 bases). V lost 4 bases and J 5 bases, leaving 15 bases between the germline ends. This CDR3 spans 14 amino acids. CDR1 and CDR2 from the germline V gene are MNHNS and SASEGT. CDR3 nucleotide sequence: TGTGCCAGCAGTGCCTGGACGGGAATCGACGAGCAGTACTTC. Its translation is CASSAWTGIDEQYF.

The V call is TRBV5-8, the J call TRBJ1-2, with TRBD1 matching over 7 bases. Germline values: CDR1 SGHTS, CDR2 YDEGEE. The CDR3 contains 15 residues. J gave up 4 bases and V 1 base, and 7 bases lay outside the gene matches. The DNA of the CDR3 is TGTGCCAGCAGCTTGCCAAACAGGGGTACCTATGGCTACACCTTC. Its translation: CASSLPNRGTYGYTF.

The chain has TRBV11-3 and TRBJ2-7; D perhaps matches TRBD1 (6 bases). The ends were cut back, 4 bases at V and 7 bases at J, with 14 bases in the middle. The CDR3 runs 13 residues. Looked up from germline, CDR1 is SGHNT and CDR2 is YENEEA. The CDR3 loop is CASSSGRQGEQYF. As DNA, the CDR3 is TGTGCCAGCAGCTCCGGCCGGCAGGGGGAGCAGTACTTC.

Only one count was recorded for this clone. This chain uses TRBV5-1 with TRBJ1-3; D gene ambiguous. Trimming left V 0 bases short and J 7 bases short, with 8 bases between. The germline V gene has CDR1 SGHRS and CDR2 YFSETQ. The CDR3 is 13 amino acids. The CDR3 sequence: CASSLELPNTIYF. In DNA form, the CDR3 reads TGCGCCAGCAGCTTGGAGCTTCCCAACACCATATATTTT.

The J gene is TRBJ1-3, the V gene TRBV11-2, with 8 bases fitting TRBD1. The CDR3 spans 15 residues. CDR1 is SGHAT and CDR2 is FQNNGV in the germline V gene. With 0 bases clipped from V and 2 bases from J, the junction kept 0 bases outside the gene matches. CDR3 sequence: CASSLEQGAGNTIYF. CDR3 nucleotide sequence: TGTGCCAGCAGCTTAGAACAGGGGGCTGGAAACACCATATATTTT.

This clone was recorded once. This sequence joins TRBV4-3 and TRBJ2-5; D might be TRBD2 (7 bases). CDR1 is LGHNA, CDR2 YSLEER, per germline. The CDR3 consists of 15 residues. The V and J ends lost 4 bases and 2 bases respectively, with 14 bases between them. DNA for the CDR3: TGCGCCAGCAGCCGGGGGGGGCTGAAACAAGAGACCCAGTACTTC. It codes for CASSRGGLKQETQYF.